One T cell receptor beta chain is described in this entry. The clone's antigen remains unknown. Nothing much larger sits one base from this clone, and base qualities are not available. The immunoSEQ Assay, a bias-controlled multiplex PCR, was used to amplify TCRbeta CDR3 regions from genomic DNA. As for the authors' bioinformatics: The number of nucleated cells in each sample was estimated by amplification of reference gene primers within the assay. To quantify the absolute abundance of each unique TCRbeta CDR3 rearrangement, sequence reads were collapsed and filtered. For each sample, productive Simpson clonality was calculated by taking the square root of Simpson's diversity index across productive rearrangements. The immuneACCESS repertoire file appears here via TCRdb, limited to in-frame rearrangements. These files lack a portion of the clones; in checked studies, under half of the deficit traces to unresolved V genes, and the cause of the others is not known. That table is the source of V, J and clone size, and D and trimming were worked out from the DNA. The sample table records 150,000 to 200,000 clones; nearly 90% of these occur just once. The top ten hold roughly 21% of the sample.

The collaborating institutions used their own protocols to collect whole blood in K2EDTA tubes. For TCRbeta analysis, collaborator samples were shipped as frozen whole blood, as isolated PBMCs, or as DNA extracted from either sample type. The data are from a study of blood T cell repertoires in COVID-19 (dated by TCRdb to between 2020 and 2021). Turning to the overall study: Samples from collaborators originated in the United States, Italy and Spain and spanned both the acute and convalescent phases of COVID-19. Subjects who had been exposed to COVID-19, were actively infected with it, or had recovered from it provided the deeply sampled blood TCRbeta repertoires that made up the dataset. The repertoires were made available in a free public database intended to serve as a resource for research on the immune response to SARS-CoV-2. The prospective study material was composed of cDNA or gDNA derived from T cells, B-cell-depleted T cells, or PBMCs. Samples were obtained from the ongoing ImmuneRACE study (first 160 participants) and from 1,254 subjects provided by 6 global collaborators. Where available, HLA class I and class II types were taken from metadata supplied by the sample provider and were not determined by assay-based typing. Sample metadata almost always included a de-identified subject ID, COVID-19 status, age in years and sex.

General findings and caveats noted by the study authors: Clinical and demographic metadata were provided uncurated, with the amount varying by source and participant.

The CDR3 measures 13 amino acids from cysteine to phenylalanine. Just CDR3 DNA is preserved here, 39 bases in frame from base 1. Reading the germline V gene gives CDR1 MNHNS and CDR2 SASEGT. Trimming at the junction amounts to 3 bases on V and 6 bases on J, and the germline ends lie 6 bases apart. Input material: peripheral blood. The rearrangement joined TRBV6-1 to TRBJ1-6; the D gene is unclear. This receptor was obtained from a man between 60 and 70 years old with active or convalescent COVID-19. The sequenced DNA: TGTGCCAGCAGTGACAGAAGTAATTCACCCCTCCACTTT. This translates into CASSDRSNSPLHF.